This T cell receptor (beta chain) is drawn from a study of blood T cell repertoires in COVID-19. Overall study: Whether acute or convalescent, the COVID-19 samples came from the United States, Italy and Spain. PBMCs, B-cell-depleted T cells, or T cells were the source of the cDNA or gDNA that made up the material.

In the original processing: Cell counts per sample came from amplifying reference gene primers. Generated by immunoSEQ multiplex PCR, the TCRdb table keeps only in-frame clones and is missing some. The DNA was the basis for D and trimming; V, J and clone size are from that table. Of roughly 330,000 clones listed, around 83% are singletons. The receptor's source is a woman aged 50 to 65 with acute or convalescent COVID-19. The material sequenced was peripheral blood.

The CDR3 region has the DNA TGCAGTGCCCGGTTTTTGATTGAAGCTTTCTTT. Its translation is CSARFLIEAFF. The V and J genes are TRBV20-1 and TRBJ1-1, with D unclear. Trimming took off 6 bases at V and 7 bases at J, with 12 bases between the two ends. CDR3 size: 11 residues. Germline V lookup: CDR1 DFQATT, CDR2 SNEGSKA (reference sequence).